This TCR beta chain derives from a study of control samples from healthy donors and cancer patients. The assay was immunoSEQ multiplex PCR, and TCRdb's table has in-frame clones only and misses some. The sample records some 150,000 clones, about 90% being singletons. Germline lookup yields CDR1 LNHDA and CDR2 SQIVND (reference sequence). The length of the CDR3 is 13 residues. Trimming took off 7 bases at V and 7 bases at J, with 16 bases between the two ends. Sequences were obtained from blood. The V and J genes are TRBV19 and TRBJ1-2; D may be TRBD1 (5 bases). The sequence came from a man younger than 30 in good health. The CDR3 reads CASTGATLVGYTF. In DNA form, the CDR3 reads TGTGCCAGTACCGGGGCCACACTGGTTGGCTACACCTTC.